This note documents a single T cell receptor beta chain sequence. The target antigen is unknown. The record originates from a study of cytomegalovirus exposure and HLA in healthy donors. Overall study results and limits: In a later analysis, HLA-associated beta chains showed higher expansion and lower generation probabilities than comparable chains.

This CDR3 contains 17 residues. Germline CDR1 is SGHVS and CDR2 is FQNEAQ. The V gene end was trimmed by 2 bases and the J gene end by 0 bases; junction bases not matched to a gene: 9. This PCR relied on a set of 60 Vbeta primers and 13 Jbeta primers. How the authors handled the data: As a later analysis found, there were 80 million or so unique TCR beta chains, of which approximately 10 million were shared. Data came from immunoSEQ multiplex PCR; TCRdb stores just in-frame clones and leaves some out. V and J calls and clone size are as listed in that table; D and trimming were resolved from the DNA. The repertoire includes approximately 90,000 clones, around 82% of them detected once, and 3% to 3.5% sits in the top ten.

Sequencing was carried out using PBMCs. This TCR derives from a man between 35 and 55 years old in good health and CMV-seronegative. The chain recombines TRBV7-8 with TRBJ2-7; 8 bases match TRBD1. This CDR3 reads CASSLRGTGKSSYEQYF. Written as DNA, the CDR3 is TGTGCCAGCAGCTTACGAGGGACAGGAAAGAGCTCCTACGAGCAGTACTTC. Full variable domain (rest looked up from reference TRBV7-8 and TRBJ2-7): GAGVSQSPRYKVAKRGQDVALRCDPISGHVSLFWYQQALGQGPEFLTYFQNEAQLDKSGLPSDRFFAERPEGSVSTLKIQRTQQEDSAVYLCASSLRGTGKSSYEQYFGPGTRLTVT.